The sample holds a few counts of the clone carrying this TCR delta chain. Its matching antigen is unknown. The TCRdb protein, from a much larger clone, departs from this DNA's translation at residues 13 and 15, likely by read error; the protein shown derives from the DNA. The sample belongs to a study of γδ T cells in repeated Plasmodium falciparum infection. Points from the study as a whole: Many TCRgamma sequences overlapped between individuals in stable Vgamma9/Vdelta2+ repertoires.

TCRdb fed the multiplex PCR reads to CATT. The repertoire holds tens of thousands of delta-chain clones, approximately 0.96% seen once, with 9% to 10% in the top ten. Vgamma9/Vdelta2+ and Vdelta2-negative gammadelta T cells were flow-sorted from PBMC for bulk sequencing. CDR1 and CDR2 (germline): TSWWSYY, QGS. Trimming took 5 bases from V and 7 from J, leaving 41 bases between them. The CDR3 contains 22 residues. This clonotype was sampled from a pool of human donors (malaria-infected and uninfected, not separated). Sequencing input: gamma-delta T cells from blood. This chain joins TRDV1 and TRDJ1; D may be TRDD3 (6 bases). The J gene, left out of TCRdb, was set here by checking the DNA against germline. CDR3 sequence: CALGRSPPRTFSAGVSQGKLIF. The CDR3 DNA sequence: TGTGCTCTTGGGAGATCCCCACCTAGGACTTTCTCTGCTGGGGTATCCCAGGGTAAACTCATCTTT.